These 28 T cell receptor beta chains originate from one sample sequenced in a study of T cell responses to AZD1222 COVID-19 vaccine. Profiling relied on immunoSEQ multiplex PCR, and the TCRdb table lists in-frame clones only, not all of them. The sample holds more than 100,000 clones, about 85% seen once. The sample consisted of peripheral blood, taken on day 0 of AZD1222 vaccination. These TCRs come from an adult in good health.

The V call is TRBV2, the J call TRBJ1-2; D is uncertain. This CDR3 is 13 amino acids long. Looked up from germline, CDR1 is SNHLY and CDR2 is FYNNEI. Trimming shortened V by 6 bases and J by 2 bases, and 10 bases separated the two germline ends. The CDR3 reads CASRIGYNYGYTF. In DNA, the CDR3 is TGTGCCAGCAGGATAGGGTACAACTATGGCTACACCTTC. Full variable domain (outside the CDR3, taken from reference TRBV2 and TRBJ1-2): EPEVTQTPSHQVTQMGQEVILRCVPISNHLYFYWYRQILGQKVEFLVSFYNNEISEKSEIFDDQFSVERPDGSNFTLKIRSTKLEDSAMYFCASRIGYNYGYTFGSGTRLTVV.

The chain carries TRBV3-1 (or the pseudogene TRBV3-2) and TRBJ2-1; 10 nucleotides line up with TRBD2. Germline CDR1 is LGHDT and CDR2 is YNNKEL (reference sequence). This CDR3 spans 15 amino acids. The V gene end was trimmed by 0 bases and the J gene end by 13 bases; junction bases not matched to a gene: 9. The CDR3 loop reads CASSQDWASGSLQFF. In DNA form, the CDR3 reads TGTGCCAGCAGCCAAGATTGGGCTAGCGGGAGCCTTCAGTTCTTC.

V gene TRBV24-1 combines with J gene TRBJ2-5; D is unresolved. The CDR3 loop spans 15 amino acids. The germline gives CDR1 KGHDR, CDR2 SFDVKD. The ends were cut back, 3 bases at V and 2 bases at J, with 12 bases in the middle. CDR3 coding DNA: TGTGCCACCAGTGATCCGCGAGCAGGTCAAGAGACCCAGTACTTC. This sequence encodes CATSDPRAGQETQYF.

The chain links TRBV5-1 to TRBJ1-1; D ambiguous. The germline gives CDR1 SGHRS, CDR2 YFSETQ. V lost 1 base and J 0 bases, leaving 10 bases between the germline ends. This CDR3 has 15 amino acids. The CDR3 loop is CASSLTGSLNTEAFF. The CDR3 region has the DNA TGCGCCAGCAGCTTGACTGGCAGCTTGAACACTGAAGCTTTCTTT.

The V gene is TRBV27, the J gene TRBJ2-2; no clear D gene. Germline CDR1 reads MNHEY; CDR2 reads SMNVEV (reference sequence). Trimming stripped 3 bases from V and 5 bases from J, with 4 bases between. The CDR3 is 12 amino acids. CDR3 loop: CASSFYTGELFF. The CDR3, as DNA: TGTGCCAGCAGTTTCTATACCGGGGAGCTGTTTTTT.

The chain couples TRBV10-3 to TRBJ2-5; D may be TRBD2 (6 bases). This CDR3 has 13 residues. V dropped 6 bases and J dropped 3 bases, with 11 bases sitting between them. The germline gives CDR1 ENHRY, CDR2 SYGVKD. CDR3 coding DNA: TGTGCCATCAGGGAGGGCGGGGAAGAGACCCAGTACTTC. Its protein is CAIREGGEETQYF.

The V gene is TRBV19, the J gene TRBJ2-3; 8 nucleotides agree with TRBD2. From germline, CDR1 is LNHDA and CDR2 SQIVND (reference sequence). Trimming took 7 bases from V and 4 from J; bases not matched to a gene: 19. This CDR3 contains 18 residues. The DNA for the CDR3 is TGTGCCAGTAAACCTTGGGCCCCTATAGCGGGAATGGCAGATACGCAGTATTTT. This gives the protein CASKPWAPIAGMADTQYF.

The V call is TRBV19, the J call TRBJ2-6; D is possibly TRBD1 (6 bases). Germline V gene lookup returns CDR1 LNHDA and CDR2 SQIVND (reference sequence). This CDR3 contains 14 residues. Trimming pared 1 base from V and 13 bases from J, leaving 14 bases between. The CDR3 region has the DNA TGTGCCAGTAGTATAGCGGACAGACCGCGGGTCCTGACTTTC. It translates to CASSIADRPRVLTF.

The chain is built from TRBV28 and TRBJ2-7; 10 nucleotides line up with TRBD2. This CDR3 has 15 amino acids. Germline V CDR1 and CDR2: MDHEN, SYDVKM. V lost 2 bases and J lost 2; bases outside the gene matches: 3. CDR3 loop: CASSLTGLAPYEQYF. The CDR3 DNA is TGTGCCAGCAGTTTAACGGGACTAGCGCCCTACGAGCAGTACTTC.

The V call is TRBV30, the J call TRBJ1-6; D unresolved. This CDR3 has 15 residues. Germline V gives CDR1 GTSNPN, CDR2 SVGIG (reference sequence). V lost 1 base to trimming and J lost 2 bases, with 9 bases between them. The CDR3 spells CAWSGATAYNSPLHF. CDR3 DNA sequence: TGTGCCTGGAGTGGGGCGACGGCCTATAATTCACCCCTCCACTTT.

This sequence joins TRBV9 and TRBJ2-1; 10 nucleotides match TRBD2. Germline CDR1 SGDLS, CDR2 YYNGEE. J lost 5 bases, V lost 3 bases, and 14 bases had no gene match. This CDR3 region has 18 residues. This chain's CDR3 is CASSGGAGGAVLNNEQFF. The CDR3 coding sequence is TGTGCCAGCAGCGGGGGAGCGGGAGGGGCCGTTCTGAACAATGAGCAGTTCTTC. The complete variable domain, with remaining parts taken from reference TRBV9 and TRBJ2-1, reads DSGVTQTPKHLITATGQRVTLRCSPRSGDLSVYWYQQSLDQGLQFLIQYYNGEERAKGNILERFSAQQFPDLHSELNLSSLELGDSALYFCASSGGAGGAVLNNEQFFGPGTRLTVL.

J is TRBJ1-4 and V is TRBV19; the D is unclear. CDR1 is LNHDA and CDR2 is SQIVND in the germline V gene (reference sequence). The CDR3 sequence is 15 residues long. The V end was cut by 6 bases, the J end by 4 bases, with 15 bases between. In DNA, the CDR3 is TGTGCCAGTAGACAATCGGGGATGCATAATGAAAAACTGTTTTTT. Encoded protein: CASRQSGMHNEKLFF.

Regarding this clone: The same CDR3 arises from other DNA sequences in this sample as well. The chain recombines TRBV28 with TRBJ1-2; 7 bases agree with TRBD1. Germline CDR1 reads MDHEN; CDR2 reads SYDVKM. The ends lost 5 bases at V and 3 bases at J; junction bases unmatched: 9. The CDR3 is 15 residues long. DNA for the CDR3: TGTGCCAGCAGTCTTAACAGGGGAGTCGACTATGGCTACACCTTC. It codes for CASSLNRGVDYGYTF.

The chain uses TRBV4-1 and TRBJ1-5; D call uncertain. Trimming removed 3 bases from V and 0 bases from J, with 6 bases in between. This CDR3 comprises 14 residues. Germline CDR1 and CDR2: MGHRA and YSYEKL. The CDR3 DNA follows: TGCGCCAGCAGCCAGGACGGTAGCAATCAGCCCCAGCATTTT. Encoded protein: CASSQDGSNQPQHF.

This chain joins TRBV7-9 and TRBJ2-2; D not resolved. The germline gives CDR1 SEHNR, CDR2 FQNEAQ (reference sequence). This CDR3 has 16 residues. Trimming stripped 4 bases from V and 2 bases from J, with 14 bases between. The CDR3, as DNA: TGTGCCAGCAGCTCGCCTCCGGGTCGTAACACCGGGGAGCTGTTTTTT. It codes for CASSSPPGRNTGELFF.

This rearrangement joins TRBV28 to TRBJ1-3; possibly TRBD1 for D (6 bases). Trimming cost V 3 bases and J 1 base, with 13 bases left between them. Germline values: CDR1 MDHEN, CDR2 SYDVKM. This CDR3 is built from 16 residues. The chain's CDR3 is CASSFPGGASGNTIYF. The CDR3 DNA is TGTGCCAGCAGTTTCCCTGGGGGGGCGTCTGGAAACACCATATATTTT.

CDR3 DNA sequence: TGCGCCAGCAGCTTGGGGGCAGGGTTGAACACTGAAGCTTTCTTT. It encodes CASSLGAGLNTEAFF. The chain combines TRBV5-1 with TRBJ1-1, with D possibly TRBD1 on 5 matching bases. The CDR3 covers 15 residues. The V end lost 0 bases, the J end lost 0 bases, and 9 bases lay between the germline ends. CDR1 is SGHRS, CDR2 YFSETQ, per germline. The full variable domain, with the rest looked up from reference TRBV5-1 and TRBJ1-1, is KAGVTQTPRYLIKTRGQQVTLSCSPISGHRSVSWYQQTPGQGLQFLFEYFSETQRNKGNFPGRFSGRQFSNSRSEMNVSTLELGDSALYLCASSLGAGLNTEAFFGQGTRLTVV.

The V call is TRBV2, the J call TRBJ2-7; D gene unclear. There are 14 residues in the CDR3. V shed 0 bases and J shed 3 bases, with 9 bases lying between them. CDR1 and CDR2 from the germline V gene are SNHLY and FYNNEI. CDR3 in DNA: TGTGCCAGCAGTGAAGCCCTGGACGGCTACGAGCAGTACTTC. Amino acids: CASSEALDGYEQYF.

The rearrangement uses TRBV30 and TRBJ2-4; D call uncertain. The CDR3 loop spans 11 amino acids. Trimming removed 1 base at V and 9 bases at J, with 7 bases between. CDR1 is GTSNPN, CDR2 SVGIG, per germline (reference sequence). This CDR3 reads CAWSAGPIQYF. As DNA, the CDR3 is TGTGCCTGGAGTGCCGGGCCCATTCAGTACTTC.

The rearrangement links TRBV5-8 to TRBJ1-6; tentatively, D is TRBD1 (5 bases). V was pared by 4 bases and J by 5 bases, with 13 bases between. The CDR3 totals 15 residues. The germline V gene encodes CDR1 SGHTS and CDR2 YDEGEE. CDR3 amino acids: CASSPRTLNNSPLHF. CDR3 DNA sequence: TGTGCCAGCAGCCCGAGGACACTTAATAATTCACCCCTCCACTTT.

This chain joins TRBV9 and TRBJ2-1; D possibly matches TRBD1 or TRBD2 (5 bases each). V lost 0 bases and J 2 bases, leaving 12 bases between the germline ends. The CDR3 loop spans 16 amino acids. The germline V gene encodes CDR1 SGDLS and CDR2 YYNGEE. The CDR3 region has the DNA TGTGCCAGCAGCGTAGCGCAAAGAGGGGCCTACAATGAGCAGTTCTTC. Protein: CASSVAQRGAYNEQFF. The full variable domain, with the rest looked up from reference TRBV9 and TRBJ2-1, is DSGVTQTPKHLITATGQRVTLRCSPRSGDLSVYWYQQSLDQGLQFLIQYYNGEERAKGNILERFSAQQFPDLHSELNLSSLELGDSALYFCASSVAQRGAYNEQFFGPGTRLTVL.

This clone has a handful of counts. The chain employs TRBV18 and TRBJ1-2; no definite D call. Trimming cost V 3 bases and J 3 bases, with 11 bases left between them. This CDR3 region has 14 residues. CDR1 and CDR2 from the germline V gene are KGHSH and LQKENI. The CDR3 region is CASSPAQMDYGYTF. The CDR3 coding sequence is TGTGCCAGCTCACCCGCCCAGATGGACTATGGCTACACCTTC. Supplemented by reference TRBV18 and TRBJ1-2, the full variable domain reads NAGVMQNPRHLVRRRGQEARLRCSPMKGHSHVYWYRQLPEEGLKFMVYLQKENIIDESGMPKERFSAEFPKEGPSILRIQQVVRGDSAAYFCASSPAQMDYGYTFGSGTRLTVV.

The CDR3 DNA reads as TGTGCCAGCAGTCACGCCCTGGGTGGCTACACCTTC. Residues: CASSHALGGYTF. The rearrangement joins TRBV6-5 to TRBJ1-2; D remains ambiguous. The germline CDR1 and CDR2 sequences are MNHEY and SVGAGI. V lost 5 bases and J 7 bases, leaving 11 bases between the germline ends. CDR3 length equals 12 residues.

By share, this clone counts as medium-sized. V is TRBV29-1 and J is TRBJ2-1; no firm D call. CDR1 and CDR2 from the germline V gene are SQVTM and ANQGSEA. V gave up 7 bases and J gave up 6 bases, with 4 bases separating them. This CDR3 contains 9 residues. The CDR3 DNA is TGCAGCGGAGGCAATGAGCAGTTCTTC. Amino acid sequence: CSGGNEQFF.

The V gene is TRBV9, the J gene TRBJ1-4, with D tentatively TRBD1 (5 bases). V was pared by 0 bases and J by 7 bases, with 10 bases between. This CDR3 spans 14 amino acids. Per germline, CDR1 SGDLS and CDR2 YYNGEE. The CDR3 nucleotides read TGTGCCAGCAGCGTAGGCGCCGGGGGTGAAAAACTGTTTTTT. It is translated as CASSVGAGGEKLFF.

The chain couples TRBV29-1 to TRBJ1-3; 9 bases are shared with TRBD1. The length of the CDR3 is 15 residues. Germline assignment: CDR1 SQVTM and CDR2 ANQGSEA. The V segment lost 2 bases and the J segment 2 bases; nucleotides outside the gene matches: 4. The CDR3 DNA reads TGCAGCGTTGAAATAGGACAGGGGCCTGGAAACACCATATATTTT. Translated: CSVEIGQGPGNTIYF.

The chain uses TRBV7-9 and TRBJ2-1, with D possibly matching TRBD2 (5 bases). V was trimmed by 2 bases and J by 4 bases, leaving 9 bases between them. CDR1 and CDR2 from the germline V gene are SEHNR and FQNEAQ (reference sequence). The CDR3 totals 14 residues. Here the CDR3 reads CASSLFGIYNEQFF. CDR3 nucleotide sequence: TGTGCCAGCAGCTTATTCGGGATTTACAATGAGCAGTTCTTC.

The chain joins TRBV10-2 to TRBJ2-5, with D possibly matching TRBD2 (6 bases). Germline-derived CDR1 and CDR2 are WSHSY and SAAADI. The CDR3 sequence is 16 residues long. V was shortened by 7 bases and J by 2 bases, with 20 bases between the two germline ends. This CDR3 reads CASTRKGREAQETQYF. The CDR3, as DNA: TGCGCCAGCACTCGTAAGGGCAGGGAGGCGCAAGAGACCCAGTACTTC.